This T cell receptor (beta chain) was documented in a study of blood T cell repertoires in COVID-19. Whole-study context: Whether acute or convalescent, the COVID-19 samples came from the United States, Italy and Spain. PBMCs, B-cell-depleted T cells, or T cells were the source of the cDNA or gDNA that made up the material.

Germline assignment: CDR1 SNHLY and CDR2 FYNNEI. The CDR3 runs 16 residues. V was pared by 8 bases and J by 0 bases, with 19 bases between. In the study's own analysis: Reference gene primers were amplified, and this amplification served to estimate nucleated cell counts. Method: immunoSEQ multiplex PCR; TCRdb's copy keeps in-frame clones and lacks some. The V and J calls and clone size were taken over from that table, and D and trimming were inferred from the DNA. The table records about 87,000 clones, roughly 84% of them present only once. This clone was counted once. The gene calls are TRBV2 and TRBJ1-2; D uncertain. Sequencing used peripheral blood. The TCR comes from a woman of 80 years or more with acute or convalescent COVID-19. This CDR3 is CASAHKAKKTNYGYTF. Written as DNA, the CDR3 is TGTGCCAGCGCCCATAAAGCCAAGAAAACTAACTATGGCTACACCTTC.